The 4 T cell receptor beta chains given below trace back to one sample, sequenced in a study of blood T cells in healthy people across ages. Primers used in a second PCR of about 6 to 11 cycles were a sample-barcoded 5' primer and a J-beta primer mix. TCRdb re-called the 5' RACE reads with MiXCR, one entry per CDR3 protein. The sample yields some 1.5 million distinct CDR3 sequences, roughly 27% seen once. The sample was blood. Source of these receptors: a woman aged 30 to 39 in good health.

This chain connects TRBV20-1 to TRBJ2-7; the D is unclear. This CDR3 is 12 amino acids long. V was pared by 3 bases and J by 4 bases, with 10 bases between. Germline V gene lookup returns CDR1 DFQATT and CDR2 SNEGSKA (reference sequence). The CDR3 loop is CSARASIYEQYF. CDR3 DNA: TGCAGTGCTAGGGCCAGTATATACGAGCAGTACTTC.

In its sample, this clonotype was seen many times. V usage is TRBV29-1 and J usage is TRBJ2-1, with 10 bases that match TRBD1. Germline V CDR1 and CDR2: SQVTM, ANQGSEA. The length of the CDR3 is 13 residues. The V gene end was trimmed by 7 bases and the J gene end by 8 bases; junction bases not matched to a gene: 8. The CDR3 region is CSAGTGVSDEQFF. In DNA, the CDR3 is TGCAGCGCCGGGACAGGGGTTTCCGATGAGCAGTTCTTC.

The chain's CDR3 is CSARGQFTDTQYF. CDR3 DNA: TGCAGTGCTAGGGGACAGTTCACAGATACGCAGTATTTT. V is TRBV20-1 and J is TRBJ2-3; 7 bases are shared with TRBD1. Germline-derived CDR1 and CDR2 are DFQATT and SNEGSKA (reference sequence). V dropped 3 bases and J dropped 2; count of bases not matched to a gene: 2. The CDR3 totals 13 residues.

The sample holds a few counts of this clonotype. This chain connects TRBV6-2 or TRBV6-3 to TRBJ2-4, with 8 bases aligning to TRBD2. Germline V gene data show CDR1 as MNHEY and CDR2 as SVGEGT. The J segment lost 14 bases and the V segment lost 2 bases, leaving 11 bases of the junction unmatched. This CDR3 spans 14 amino acids. The CDR3: CASSYARGLAVEYF. The CDR3, as DNA: TGTGCCAGCAGTTACGCCCGAGGACTAGCTGTGGAGTACTTC.